This TCR beta chain was sequenced in a study of CD8 T cells in ankylosing spondylitis. Study-level results: Typical of ankylosing spondylitis blood, it appeared, was a TCR beta motif of under 10 highly homologous variants. Some of the motif variants had earlier been found in reactive arthritis patients' fluid and blood.

V gave up 2 bases and J gave up 5 bases, with 12 bases separating them. This CDR3 is 15 amino acids long. The germline CDR1 and CDR2 sequences are MNHNS and SASEGT. At least ten counts were recorded for this clonotype. The antigen is unknown. Quantitative barcoded 5'-RACE was used to prepare TCR beta libraries. Via MiXCR, TCRdb re-called the 5' RACE reads, giving one row per CDR3 protein. The sample lists around 39,000 distinct CDR3 sequences, about an eighth occurring once. The sequenced sample was synovial fluid, either unsorted or a sorted T cell fraction (not recorded which). V gene TRBV6-1 combines with J gene TRBJ2-2, with D perhaps assigned TRBD1 or TRBD2 (6 bases each). The TCR originated in a male donor with ankylosing spondylitis. In DNA form, the CDR3 reads TGTGCCAGCAGTGAAAGGGGGGCTGAGACCGGGGAGCTGTTTTTT. Translating it yields CASSERGAETGELFF.